This is a list of T cell receptor beta chains from one sample in a study of T cell repertoires in cytomegalovirus infection. TCRdb reanalysed the reads using MiXCR and keeps one entry per CDR3 protein. In the table there are 830,000 or so distinct CDR3 sequences, 32% of which are singletons. These receptors' targets are unknown. Sequenced here: cultured CD8+ T cells from PBMCs, sampled from culture after CMV antigen stimulation. These receptors were collected from a human donor in good health (CMV status not recorded). Some clones in this sample may be carry-over from other donors' samples. Each CDR3 is given with its conserved first and last residue. Each record gives: V gene, clone size, D gene, J gene, CDR3 protein, CDR3 DNA. D genes are given only for firm matches. Clone size is not always given. Where it is, it says once, few, many or a class for expanded clones.

>TRBV20-1|NA|NA|TRBJ2-1
CSIGGSYNEQFF
TGCAGTATCGGGGGATCCTACAATGAGCAGTTCTTC
>TRBV7-9|NA|NA|TRBJ1-2
CASSPPKKDGYTF
TGTGCCAGCAGCCCGCCAAAAAAGGACGGCTACACCTTC
>TRBV5-5|NA|NA|TRBJ2-6
CASTLRAAGANVLTF
TGTGCCAGCACCTTAAGGGCGGCTGGGGCCAACGTCCTGACTTTC
>TRBV7-9|NA|TRBD2|TRBJ2-2
CASSATSGGRRTGELFF
TGTGCCAGCAGCGCCACTAGCGGGGGGCGTAGAACCGGGGAGCTGTTTTTT
>TRBV13|many|TRBD1|TRBJ2-5
CASSFETGGEETQYF
TGTGCCAGCAGCTTCGAGACAGGGGGGGAAGAGACCCAGTACTTC
>TRBV7-9|few|NA|TRBJ1-1
CASSGATGGKAFF
TGTGCCAGCAGCGGAGCGACAGGAGGTAAAGCTTTCTTT
>TRBV7-2|many|NA|TRBJ2-5
CASSLAGTDWGTQYF
TGTGCCAGCAGCTTAGCGGGGACGGATTGGGGGACCCAGTACTTC
>TRBV7-6|few|NA|TRBJ2-1
CASSLTRGGYDEQFF
TGTGCCAGCAGCTTAACGCGTGGGGGCTATGATGAGCAGTTCTTC
>TRBV27|few|NA|TRBJ1-1
CASSFHQDNTEAFF
TGTGCCAGCAGTTTCCACCAGGATAACACTGAAGCTTTCTTT
>TRBV7-9|NA|NA|TRBJ1-1
CASSLYTGPNTEAFF
TGTGCCAGCAGCTTATACACCGGGCCCAACACTGAAGCTTTCTTT
>TRBV6-1|many|NA|TRBJ2-4
CASRTPRNRVRMENIQYF
TGTGCCAGCAGAACGCCTAGAAACAGGGTCAGAATGGAAAACATTCAGTACTTC
>TRBV7-2|many|NA|TRBJ1-2
CASTWGGTLNYGYTF
TGTGCCAGCACCTGGGGGGGGACACTCAACTATGGCTACACCTTC
>TRBV4-1|NA|NA|TRBJ2-7
CASSQEEGFYEQYF
TGCGCCAGCAGCCAAGAAGAGGGGTTCTACGAGCAGTACTTC
>TRBV2|few|NA|TRBJ1-3
CASRGGYSGNTIYF
TGTGCCAGCAGGGGCGGGTACTCTGGAAACACCATATATTTT
>TRBV7-9|few|NA|TRBJ2-1
CASREVQGSYNEQFF
TGTGCCAGCAGGGAAGTACAGGGCTCCTACAATGAGCAGTTCTTC
>TRBV10-3|few|TRBD1|TRBJ2-5
CAIRETGPQETQYF
TGTGCCATCAGGGAGACAGGGCCCCAAGAGACCCAGTACTTC
>TRBV7-6|NA|NA|TRBJ1-6
CASSLAPRVTRGGDNSPLHF
TGTGCCAGCAGCTTAGCTCCGAGAGTTACAAGGGGCGGTGATAATTCACCCCTCCACTTT
>TRBV27|few|TRBD1|TRBJ2-1
CASTLTGTNNEQFF
TGTGCCAGCACCCTGACAGGGACCAACAATGAGCAGTTCTTC
>TRBV7-3|NA|NA|TRBJ2-2
CASSSIDKNTGELFF
TGTGCCAGCAGCTCCATAGACAAGAACACCGGGGAGCTGTTTTTT
>TRBV4-1|NA|NA|TRBJ2-5
CASSQEGWTEQETQYF
TGCGCCAGCAGCCAAGAAGGTTGGACAGAGCAAGAGACCCAGTACTTC
>TRBV3-1|NA|NA|TRBJ1-3
CASSQEVTVTSGNTIYF
TGTGCCAGCAGCCAAGAGGTGACAGTTACCTCTGGAAACACCATATATTTT
>TRBV7-2|many|NA|TRBJ1-1
CASSLSRWAVAEAFF
TGTGCCAGCAGCTTATCCCGGTGGGCGGTCGCTGAAGCTTTCTTT
>TRBV2|NA|TRBD1|TRBJ1-2
CASSDLLLIGQGALIDYGYTF
TGTGCCAGCAGTGATCTCCTTCTTATTGGACAGGGGGCCTTGATTGACTATGGCTACACCTTC
>TRBV7-9|many|NA|TRBJ2-7
CASSEPDGSYEQYF
TGTGCCAGCAGCGAACCGGACGGGTCTTACGAGCAGTACTTC
>TRBV12-3/TRBV12-4|many|NA|TRBJ1-1
CASSAPPGNTEAFF
TGTGCCAGCAGTGCGCCCCCGGGTAACACTGAAGCTTTCTTT
>TRBV7-9|NA|NA|TRBJ1-2
CASSLYLRGAANYGYTF
TGTGCCAGCAGCTTATATTTAAGGGGAGCAGCTAACTATGGCTACACCTTC
>TRBV7-9|NA|TRBD2|TRBJ2-2
CASSWIDGGAGELFF
TGTGCCAGCAGCTGGATTGATGGGGGGGCCGGGGAGCTGTTTTTT
>TRBV27|few|NA|TRBJ2-7
CASRSTGSGYEQYF
TGTGCCAGCAGATCCACAGGGTCTGGATACGAGCAGTACTTC
>TRBV7-9|NA|TRBD1|TRBJ2-2
CASSFGGQGVSSDTGELFF
TGTGCCAGCAGCTTTGGGGGACAGGGGGTATCGTCGGACACCGGGGAGCTGTTTTTT
>TRBV12-3/TRBV12-4|few|NA|TRBJ2-1
CASTLVGAPYNEQFF
TGTGCCAGCACCTTAGTGGGGGCCCCCTACAATGAGCAGTTCTTC
>TRBV2|NA|TRBD1|TRBJ2-7
CASNRQGPREQYF
TGTGCCAGCAACCGACAGGGCCCCCGCGAGCAGTACTTC
>TRBV2|NA|NA|TRBJ1-5
CASSEGQYNQPQHF
TGTGCCAGCAGTGAAGGACAATACAATCAGCCCCAGCATTTT
>TRBV19|NA|TRBD2|TRBJ2-7
CASSTPGLAGVGEQYF
TGTGCCAGTAGTACGCCGGGACTAGCGGGGGTGGGCGAGCAGTACTTC
>TRBV6-6|few|TRBD1|TRBJ1-1
CASRQQGAGVTEAFF
TGTGCCAGCAGGCAACAGGGGGCCGGGGTCACTGAAGCTTTCTTT
>TRBV7-8|many|TRBD1|TRBJ2-3
CASSRPDRGFSDTQYF
TGTGCCAGCAGCAGACCGGACAGGGGTTTTTCGGATACGCAGTATTTT
>TRBV4-3|few|NA|TRBJ1-2
CASSQDGYNYGYTF
TGCGCCAGCAGCCAAGACGGATATAACTATGGCTACACCTTC
>TRBV19|NA|NA|TRBJ2-7
CASSIGWAGRYEQYF
TGTGCCAGTAGTATCGGTTGGGCAGGGCGCTACGAGCAGTACTTC
>TRBV28|few|NA|TRBJ2-6
CASSSFELDGNRGANVLTF
TGTGCCAGCAGTTCCTTCGAACTGGACGGAAACAGAGGGGCCAACGTCCTGACTTTC
>TRBV2|NA|NA|TRBJ1-1
CASSETGKNTEAFF
TGTGCCAGCAGTGAAACGGGGAAGAACACTGAAGCTTTCTTT
>TRBV11-3|NA|TRBD2|TRBJ2-1
CASSTGSGGGTEQFF
TGTGCCAGCAGTACGGGTTCGGGAGGAGGGACTGAGCAGTTCTTC
>TRBV12-3/TRBV12-4|NA|TRBD1|TRBJ2-1
CASNQGVLNNEQFF
TGTGCCAGCAATCAGGGGGTCTTGAACAATGAGCAGTTCTTC
>TRBV6-2/TRBV6-3|NA|NA|TRBJ1-1
CASSDIGANTEAFF
TGTGCCAGCAGTGATATAGGGGCGAACACTGAAGCTTTCTTT
>TRBV27|NA|NA|TRBJ1-5
CASREGESQPQHF
TGTGCCAGCAGGGAGGGGGAGAGTCAGCCCCAGCATTTT
>TRBV5-5|NA|TRBD1|TRBJ1-2
CASTPWTGLRDGYTF
TGTGCCAGCACCCCTTGGACAGGCCTGAGGGATGGCTACACCTTC
>TRBV13|NA|NA|TRBJ1-1
CASKGGGNPEAFF
TGTGCCAGCAAGGGGGGGGGTAATCCTGAAGCTTTCTTT
>TRBV2|few|NA|TRBJ2-3
CASSPGGTPRTDTQYF
TGTGCCAGCAGCCCCGGAGGGACTCCTCGAACAGATACGCAGTATTTT
>TRBV5-4|few|NA|TRBJ2-4
CASSSTADLAKNIQYF
TGTGCCAGCAGCTCTACAGCAGATTTGGCCAAAAACATTCAGTACTTC
>TRBV11-2|few|TRBD1|TRBJ2-4
CASSLDKRRDRAGDSKNIQYF
TGTGCCAGCAGCTTAGATAAACGGCGGGACAGGGCCGGAGACTCTAAAAACATTCAGTACTTC
>TRBV12-3/TRBV12-4|few|NA|TRBJ2-2
CASKNRTGTGELFF
TGTGCCAGCAAGAACAGGACGGGGACCGGGGAGCTGTTTTTT
>TRBV27|NA|NA|TRBJ2-3
CASEGTDTQYF
TGTGCCAGTGAGGGCACAGATACGCAGTATTTT
>TRBV7-3|NA|NA|TRBJ1-1
CASSRAGGAEAFF
TGTGCCAGCAGCCGCGCCGGAGGCGCTGAAGCTTTCTTT
>TRBV9|NA|TRBD1|TRBJ1-1
CASSVVGAGGTEAFF
TGTGCCAGCAGCGTAGTTGGAGCAGGGGGCACTGAAGCTTTCTTT
>TRBV27|few|NA|TRBJ1-4
CASSRGLKEGYNEKLFF
TGTGCCAGCAGCCGGGGACTGAAGGAAGGATATAATGAAAAACTGTTTTTT
>TRBV6-1|many|NA|TRBJ2-2
CASSDFGATGELFF
TGTGCCAGCAGTGACTTTGGGGCCACCGGGGAGCTGTTTTTT
>TRBV7-9|NA|TRBD2|TRBJ2-1
CASSQTSGTTYNEQFF
TGTGCCAGCAGCCAGACTAGCGGGACTACCTACAATGAGCAGTTCTTC
>TRBV2|NA|NA|TRBJ2-5
CASSETGETQYF
TGTGCCAGCAGTGAAACGGGGGAGACCCAGTACTTC